What follows are 10 T cell receptor beta chains derived from one specimen sequenced in a study of blood T cell repertoires in COVID-19. Some clones are missing from TCRdb's copy, which holds only in-frame ones; the method was immunoSEQ multiplex PCR. The profile shows about 300,000 clones, roughly 85% of them singletons. Sequencing used peripheral blood. These receptors all stem from a woman aged 45-60 years who had recovered from COVID-19.

The rearrangement joins TRBV18 to TRBJ1-6, with 9 positions matching TRBD1. The CDR3 consists of 14 residues. J gave up 9 bases and V 3 bases, and 3 bases lay outside the gene matches. CDR1 is KGHSH and CDR2 is LQKENI in the germline V gene. CDR3 in DNA: TGTGCCAGCTCACCCGGGACAGGGAGTTCACCCCTCCACTTT. It translates to CASSPGTGSSPLHF.

V usage is TRBV4-3 and J usage is TRBJ2-1; D remains ambiguous. Germline lookup yields CDR1 LGHNA and CDR2 YSLEER. The CDR3 sequence is 15 residues long. Between the trimmed V and J ends, which lost 1 base and 0 bases, there was a span of 7 bases. The CDR3 loop is CASSQGRNSYNEQFF. DNA of the CDR3: TGCGCCAGCAGCCAAGGCAGAAACTCCTACAATGAGCAGTTCTTC.

V and J are TRBV19 and TRBJ1-4; no firm D call. CDR1 and CDR2 (germline): LNHDA, SQIVND (reference sequence). The V end lost 7 bases, the J end lost 5 bases, and 14 bases lay between the germline ends. The CDR3 totals 14 residues. CDR3 bases: TGTGCCAGTAACGGTTACGGGAGGAATGAAAAACTGTTTTTT. Protein: CASNGYGRNEKLFF.

V gene TRBV7-9 combines with J gene TRBJ1-3, with 7 bases fitting TRBD1. V dropped 5 bases and J dropped 0; count of bases not matched to a gene: 4. The CDR3 runs to 15 residues. Germline-derived CDR1 and CDR2 are SEHNR and FQNEAQ (reference sequence). The CDR3 nucleotides read TGTGCCAGCAGCGGGGACAGAAGCTCTGGAAACACCATATATTTT. This encodes CASSGDRSSGNTIYF.

This clone was recorded a few times. The chain carries TRBV4-3 and TRBJ2-2; the D is unclear. The CDR3 has 16 amino acids. Germline loops: CDR1 LGHNA, CDR2 YSLEER. Trimming took off 4 bases at V and 3 bases at J, with 15 bases between the two ends. CDR3 protein: CASSPSSLGYTGELFF. As DNA, the CDR3 is TGCGCCAGCAGCCCTTCCTCGTTGGGCTACACCGGGGAGCTGTTTTTT.

The genes are TRBV12-3 or TRBV12-4 and TRBJ2-1; D possibly corresponds to TRBD2 (6 bases). The CDR3 covers 13 residues. V was shortened by 3 bases and J by 6 bases, with 9 bases between the two germline ends. The CDR3 DNA reads as TGTGCCAGCAGTTTCCCGGGGGTCAATGAGCAGTTCTTC. Residues: CASSFPGVNEQFF.

The rearrangement joins TRBV4-2 to TRBJ2-5; 7 bases are a match to TRBD1. The CDR3 sequence is 15 residues long. Germline assignment: CDR1 LGHNA and CDR2 YNFKEQ. The J segment lost 5 bases and the V segment lost 2 bases, leaving 8 bases of the junction unmatched. CDR3 DNA: TGTGCCAGCAGCCAATTGGGACAGACTATGGAGACCCAGTACTTC. This encodes CASSQLGQTMETQYF.

This clone has a single count. This chain connects TRBV6-2 or TRBV6-3 to TRBJ2-7; 10 bases fit TRBD2. From germline, CDR1 is MNHEY and CDR2 SVGEGT. V dropped 4 bases and J dropped 4; count of bases not matched to a gene: 7. This CDR3 spans 15 amino acids. Here the CDR3 reads CASSSTPGLAYEQYF. CDR3 bases: TGTGCCAGCAGTTCCACCCCGGGACTAGCGTACGAGCAGTACTTC.

The V gene is TRBV2, the J gene TRBJ2-4, with 8 bases aligning to TRBD1. Germline V gives CDR1 SNHLY, CDR2 FYNNEI. Trimming took 2 bases from V and 6 from J; bases not matched to a gene: 6. The CDR3 covers 15 residues. The CDR3: CASSETGQATNIQYF. The CDR3 nucleotides are TGTGCCAGCAGTGAAACGGGACAGGCTACAAACATTCAGTACTTC.

For this clone: Other DNA sequences of this sample code for an identical CDR3. This chain uses TRBV18 with TRBJ1-5; 7 positions match TRBD1. V lost 3 bases, J lost 4 bases, and 0 bases stayed unmatched. This CDR3 contains 13 residues. Per germline, CDR1 KGHSH and CDR2 LQKENI. As DNA, the CDR3 is TGTGCCAGCTCACCGGACAGGAATCAGCCCCAGCATTTT. It specifies CASSPDRNQPQHF.